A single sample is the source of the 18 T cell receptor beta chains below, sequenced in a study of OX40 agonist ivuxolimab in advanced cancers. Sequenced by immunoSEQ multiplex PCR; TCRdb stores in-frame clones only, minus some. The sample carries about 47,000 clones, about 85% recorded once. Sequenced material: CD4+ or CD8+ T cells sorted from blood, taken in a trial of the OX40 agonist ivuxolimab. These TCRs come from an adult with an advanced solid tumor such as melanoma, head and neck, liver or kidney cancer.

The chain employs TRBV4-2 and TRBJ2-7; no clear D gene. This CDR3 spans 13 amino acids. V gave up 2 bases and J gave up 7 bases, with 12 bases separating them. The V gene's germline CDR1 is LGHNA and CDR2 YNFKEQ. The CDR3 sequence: CASSQNGRREQYF. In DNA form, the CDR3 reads TGTGCCAGCAGCCAAAATGGACGAAGGGAGCAGTACTTC.

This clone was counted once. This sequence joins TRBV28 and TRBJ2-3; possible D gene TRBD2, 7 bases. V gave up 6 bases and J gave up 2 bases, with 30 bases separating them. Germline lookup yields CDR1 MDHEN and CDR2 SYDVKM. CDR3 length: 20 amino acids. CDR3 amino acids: CASSFPTTPGGGSVTDTQYF. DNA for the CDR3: TGTGCCAGCAGCTTTCCCACGACCCCGGGGGGCGGGAGTGTCACAGATACGCAGTATTTT.

CDR3 nucleotide sequence: TGCAGCGTTACACTAACGAATGATAGGGTCGACTACAATGAGCAGTTCTTC. This translates into CSVTLTNDRVDYNEQFF. The V call is TRBV29-1, the J call TRBJ2-1; no definite D call. The CDR3 extends over 17 amino acids. CDR1 is SQVTM and CDR2 is ANQGSEA in the germline V gene. Trimming cost V 5 bases and J 3 bases, with 23 bases left between them.

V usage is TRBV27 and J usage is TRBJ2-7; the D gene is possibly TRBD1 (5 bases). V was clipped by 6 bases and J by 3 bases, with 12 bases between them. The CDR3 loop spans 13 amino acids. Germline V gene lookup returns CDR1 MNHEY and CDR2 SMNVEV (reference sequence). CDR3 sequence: CASSLTQGYEQYF. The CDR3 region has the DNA TGTGCCAGCAGCCTTACTCAGGGCTACGAGCAGTACTTC.

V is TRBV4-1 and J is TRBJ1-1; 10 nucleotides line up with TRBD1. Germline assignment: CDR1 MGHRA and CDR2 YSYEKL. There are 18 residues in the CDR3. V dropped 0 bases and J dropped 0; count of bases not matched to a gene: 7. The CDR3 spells CASSQDLVTGGMNTEAFF. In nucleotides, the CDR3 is TGCGCCAGCAGCCAAGATTTGGTGACAGGGGGCATGAACACTGAAGCTTTCTTT.

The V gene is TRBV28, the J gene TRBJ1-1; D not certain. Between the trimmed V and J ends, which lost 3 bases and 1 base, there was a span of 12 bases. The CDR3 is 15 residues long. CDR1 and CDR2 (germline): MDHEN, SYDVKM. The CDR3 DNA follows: TGTGCCAGCAGTTTGGGTCCTCTCCCGAACACTGAAGCTTTCTTT. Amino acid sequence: CASSLGPLPNTEAFF.

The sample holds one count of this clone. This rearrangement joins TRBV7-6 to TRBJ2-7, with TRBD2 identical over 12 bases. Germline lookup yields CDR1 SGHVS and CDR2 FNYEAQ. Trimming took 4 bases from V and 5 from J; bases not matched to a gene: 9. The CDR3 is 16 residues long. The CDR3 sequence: CASSSLAGGGVNEQYF. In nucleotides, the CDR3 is TGTGCCAGCAGCTCACTAGCGGGAGGAGGTGTCAACGAGCAGTACTTC. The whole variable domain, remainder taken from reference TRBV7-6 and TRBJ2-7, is GAGVSQSPRYKVTKRGQDVALRCDPISGHVSLYWYRQALGQGPEFLTYFNYEAQQDKSGLPNDRFSAERPEGSISTLTIQRTEQRDSAMYRCASSSLAGGGVNEQYFGPGTRLTVT.

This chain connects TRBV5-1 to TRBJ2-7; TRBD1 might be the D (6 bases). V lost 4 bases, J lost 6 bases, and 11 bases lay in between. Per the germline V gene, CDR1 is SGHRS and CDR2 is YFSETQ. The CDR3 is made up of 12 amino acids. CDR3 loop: CASSQDSFEQYF. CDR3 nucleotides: TGCGCCAGCAGCCAGGACAGCTTCGAGCAGTACTTC. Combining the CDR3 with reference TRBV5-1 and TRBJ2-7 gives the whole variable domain KAGVTQTPRYLIKTRGQQVTLSCSPISGHRSVSWYQQTPGQGLQFLFEYFSETQRNKGNFPGRFSGRQFSNSRSEMNVSTLELGDSALYLCASSQDSFEQYFGPGTRLTVT.

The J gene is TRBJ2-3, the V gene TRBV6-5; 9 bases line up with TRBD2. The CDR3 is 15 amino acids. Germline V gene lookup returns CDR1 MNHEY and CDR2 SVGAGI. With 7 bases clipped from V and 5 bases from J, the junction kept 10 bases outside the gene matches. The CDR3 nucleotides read TGTGCCAGCAAAAAGGTAGCGGGAGTGGTAGATACGCAGTATTTT. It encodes CASKKVAGVVDTQYF.

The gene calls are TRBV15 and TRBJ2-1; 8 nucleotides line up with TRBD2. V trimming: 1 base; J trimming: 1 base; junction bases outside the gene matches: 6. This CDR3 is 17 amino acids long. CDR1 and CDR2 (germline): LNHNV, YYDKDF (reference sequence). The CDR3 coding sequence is TGTGCCACCAGCAGAGCGGGGGGGGTAGGGTCCTACAATGAGCAGTTCTTC. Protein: CATSRAGGVGSYNEQFF.

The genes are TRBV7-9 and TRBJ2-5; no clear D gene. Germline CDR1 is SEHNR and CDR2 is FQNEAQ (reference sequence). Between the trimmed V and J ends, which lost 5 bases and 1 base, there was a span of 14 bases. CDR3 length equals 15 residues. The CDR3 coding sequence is TGTGCCAGCAGCCCCCCGGTGAGGTCCCAAGAGACCCAGTACTTC. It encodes CASSPPVRSQETQYF.

The CDR3 loop is CAWTWTNSYEQYF. The DNA for the CDR3 is TGTGCCTGGACCTGGACTAACTCCTACGAGCAGTACTTC. The rearrangement links TRBV30 to TRBJ2-5; a weak D match, TRBD2 (6 bases). The DNA end favors TRBJ2-7, so the J call may be wrong. The germline CDR1 and CDR2 sequences are GTSNPN and SVGIG (reference sequence). This CDR3 region has 13 residues.

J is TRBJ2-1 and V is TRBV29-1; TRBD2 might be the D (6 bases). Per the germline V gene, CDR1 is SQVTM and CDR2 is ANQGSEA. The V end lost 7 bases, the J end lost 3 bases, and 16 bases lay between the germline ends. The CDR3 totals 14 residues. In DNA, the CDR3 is TGCAGCGCCGAACCTAGCGATAACTACAATGAGCAGTTCTTC. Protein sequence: CSAEPSDNYNEQFF.

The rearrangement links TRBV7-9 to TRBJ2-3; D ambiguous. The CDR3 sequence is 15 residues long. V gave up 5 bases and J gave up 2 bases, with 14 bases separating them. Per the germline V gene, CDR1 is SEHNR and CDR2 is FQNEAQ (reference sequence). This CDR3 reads CASSAPEATTDTQYF. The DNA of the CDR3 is TGTGCCAGCAGCGCCCCCGAGGCCACCACAGATACGCAGTATTTT.

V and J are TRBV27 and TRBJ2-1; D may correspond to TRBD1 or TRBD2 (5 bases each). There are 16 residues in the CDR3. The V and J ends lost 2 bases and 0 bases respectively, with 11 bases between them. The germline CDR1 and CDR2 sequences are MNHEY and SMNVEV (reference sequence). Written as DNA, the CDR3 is TGTGCCAGCAGTTTACCGGGACGGTCCTCCTACAATGAGCAGTTCTTC. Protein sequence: CASSLPGRSSYNEQFF.

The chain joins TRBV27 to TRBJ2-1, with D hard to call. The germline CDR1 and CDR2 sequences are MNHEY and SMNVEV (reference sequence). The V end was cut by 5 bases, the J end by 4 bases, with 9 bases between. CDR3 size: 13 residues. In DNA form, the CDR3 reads TGTGCCAGCAGTATGGGGATTTACAATGAGCAGTTCTTC. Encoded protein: CASSMGIYNEQFF.

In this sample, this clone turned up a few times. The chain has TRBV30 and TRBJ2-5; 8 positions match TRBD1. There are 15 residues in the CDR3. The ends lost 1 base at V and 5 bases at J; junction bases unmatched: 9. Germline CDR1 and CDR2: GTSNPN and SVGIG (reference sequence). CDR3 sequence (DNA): TGTGCCTGGAGTGCAGGACAGGGCGGCAGGGAGACCCAGTACTTC. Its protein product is CAWSAGQGGRETQYF. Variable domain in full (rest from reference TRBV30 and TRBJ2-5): SQTIHQWPATLVQPVGSPLSLECTVEGTSNPNLYWYRQAAGRGLQLLFYSVGIGQISSEVPQNLSASRPQDRQFILSSKKLLLSDSGFYLCAWSAGQGGRETQYFGPGTRLLVL.

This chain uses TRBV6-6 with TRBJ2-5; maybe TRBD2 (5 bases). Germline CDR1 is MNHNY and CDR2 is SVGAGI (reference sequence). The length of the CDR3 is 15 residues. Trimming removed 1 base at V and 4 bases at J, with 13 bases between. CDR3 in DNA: TGTGCCAGCAGTTACTTGGCTAGTCGGGGAGAGACCCAGTACTTC. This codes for CASSYLASRGETQYF.